This T cell receptor beta chain was recorded in a study of patients and donors after allogeneic stem cell transplantation. TCRdb re-analysed the RT-PCR reads in MiXCR, keeping a single row per CDR3 protein. The data contain more than 20,000 distinct CDR3 sequences, around 40% of them seen just once; the ten biggest clones take up just under 80%. In regard to this clonotype: A read error may produce the germline difference seen at one junction end.

Germline CDR1 SGHVS, CDR2 FNYEAQ. This CDR3 is built from 14 residues. The receptor comes from a human donor who was either an allogeneic HSCT recipient or a stem cell or donor lymphocyte infusion donor (not recorded which). It is not recorded whose cells these are; they may come from a transplant donor. Sequenced input: blood, either unsorted or a sorted T cell fraction (not recorded which). The chain links TRBV7-6 to TRBJ1-3; D ambiguous. CDR3 sequence: CASSLDFTDKGVDF. The CDR3 nucleotides are TGTGCCAGCAGCTTAGATTTCACAGACAAGGGCGTTGATTTT.